This TCR beta chain was profiled in a study of shared clonotypes between healthy human individuals. About the study: Serving as donors were two women and a few men, whose ages spanned 18 to 49. Each donor's CD4 naive and CD4 memory cells filled three plates apiece, CD8 naive two, and CD8 memory one.

The CDR3 spans 14 residues. Germline CDR1 SNHLY, CDR2 FYNNEI. Germline trimming cut 2 bases from V and 7 bases from J; bases unmatched to any gene: 8. This clone was picked up one time. What it binds is unknown. The run depth of the assay was deep. Assay used: immunoSEQ multiplex PCR; TCRdb lists only in-frame clones, some missing. The table lists 1.6 million or so clones, about 98.5% of them singletons. Study-wide results and limits: Across several donors, naive CD4 shared approximately 4.5%, naive CD8 around 3.8%, memory CD4 roughly 2.5%, memory CD8 about 0.4%.

The sequenced sample was naive CD4+ T cells sorted from blood. The subset is: CD45RA+ positively selected. The chain links TRBV2 to TRBJ2-7; 7 bases fit TRBD2. This TCR was recovered from a man aged 25 to 40 in good health. DNA of the CDR3: TGTGCCAGCAGTGAAAGGCTAGCGGTGAGGGAGCAGTACTTC. This translates into CASSERLAVREQYF.